Listed below are T cell receptor beta chains from one sample, sequenced in a study of CXCR3-negative and CXCR3-positive naive CD8 T cells. No DNA is given; TCRdb re-called the 5' RACE reads and lists each CDR3 protein once. The table gives about 57,000 distinct CDR3 sequences; the top ten clones make up about 20% of it. Sequencing was carried out using memory CD8+ T cells from blood. The receptors here all came from a human donor in good health. Some clones in this sample may be carry-over from other donors' samples. The CDR3 runs from the conserved cysteine through the conserved F or W. Fields, in order: J gene, clone size, CDR3 length, V gene, CDR3 protein. The listing skips clone size in some rows; elsewhere it reads once, few, many or a size class.

TRBJ2-7	-	16	TRBV27	CASSLSGTGYTYEQYF
TRBJ2-1	-	14	TRBV12-3/TRBV12-4	CASSLSGSHNEQFF
TRBJ1-4	-	15	TRBV15	CATSTLQGVVGKLFF
TRBJ2-7	-	15	TRBV7-9	CASSSPGQGYTEQYF
TRBJ2-2	-	14	TRBV7-9	CASSSYSDTGELFF
TRBJ1-6	-	14	TRBV5-1	CASSFGLSDSPLHF
TRBJ1-3	-	13	TRBV6-1	CAGEDADSNTIYF
TRBJ2-5	-	14	TRBV15	CATSRAAVQETQYF
TRBJ2-1	-	16	TRBV2	CASSERTGRRRNEQFF
TRBJ2-1	-	14	TRBV29-1	CSVEDRGMDNEQFF
TRBJ1-1	-	11	TRBV29-1	CSVDRDTEAFF
TRBJ2-1	-	11	TRBV29-1	CSVPYSNEQFF
TRBJ2-5	-	13	TRBV12-3/TRBV12-4	CATGTVEIETQYF
TRBJ2-5	-	17	TRBV9	CASSAFTAVLGTETQYF
TRBJ2-1	-	17	TRBV20-1	CSARGLTGPGSYNEQFF
TRBJ2-7	-	15	TRBV20-1	CSARDYLTATYEQYF
TRBJ2-2	-	16	TRBV7-9	CASSNPGRANTGELFF
TRBJ2-1	-	17	TRBV7-6	CASSLSRGGGNENEQFF
TRBJ2-4	-	16	TRBV2	CASSDPAGGERDIQYF
TRBJ2-1	-	17	TRBV11-2	CASSQWTGPKGYNEQFF
TRBJ1-6	-	14	TRBV6-5	CASSSGTENSPLHF
TRBJ2-3	-	12	TRBV20-1	CSASVGTDTQYF
TRBJ2-1	-	15	TRBV29-1	CSVEQGRSSYNEQFF
TRBJ2-7	-	14	TRBV19	CASSDRDRGREQYF
TRBJ2-7	-	11	TRBV4-1	CASGTGSEQYF
TRBJ2-5	-	14	TRBV29-1	CSVDGSVYQETQYF
TRBJ2-1	-	15	TRBV19	CASTLGQGVSNEQFF
TRBJ2-7	-	14	TRBV7-8	CASSRFRGSYEQYF
TRBJ2-3	-	13	TRBV29-1	CSVEYTNADTQYF
TRBJ2-1	-	13	TRBV29-1	CSVNSGGGNEQFF
TRBJ2-3	-	16	TRBV7-3	CASSLRPDISTDTQYF
TRBJ2-3	-	16	TRBV29-1	CSVLTSGRAVTDTQYF
TRBJ2-3	-	15	TRBV12-3/TRBV12-4	CASSPPFAFTDTQYF
TRBJ2-7	-	14	TRBV27	CASSFGLSTYEQYF
TRBJ2-7	-	14	TRBV28	CASRSGGPIYEQYF
TRBJ2-2	-	18	TRBV27	CASSFGASGGPGTGELFF
TRBJ1-2	-	18	TRBV29-1	CSVGPLPRRQGMSYGYTF
TRBJ1-4	-	15	TRBV7-9	CASSLMRATNEKLFF
TRBJ2-7	-	12	TRBV5-1	CASGLGGYEQYF
TRBJ1-2	-	14	TRBV29-1	CSVDDARRNYGYTF
TRBJ2-3	-	14	TRBV27	CASSLYSGTDTQYF
TRBJ1-1	-	13	TRBV19	CASSITPRAEAFF
TRBJ2-1	-	16	TRBV27	CASSMGLAGGNNEQFF
TRBJ2-5	-	13	TRBV10-3	CAAQADLQETQYF
TRBJ2-3	medium-sized	14	TRBV11-2	CASSSLGPTDTQYF
TRBJ2-7	-	13	TRBV7-9	CASSFDPTPEQYF
TRBJ2-7	-	16	TRBV6-2/TRBV6-3	CASSYSADMPLYEQYF
TRBJ1-5	-	13	TRBV12-3/TRBV12-4	CASSPTGNQPQHF
TRBJ2-1	-	12	TRBV29-1	CSVDYGNNEQFF
TRBJ2-5	-	13	TRBV29-1	CSVEGGLQETQYF